These 16 T cell receptor beta chains were all obtained from the same sample, sequenced in a study of OX40 agonist ivuxolimab in advanced cancers. Here immunoSEQ multiplex PCR was the method, and the copy in TCRdb shows in-frame clones only, minus some. The sample includes approximately 47,000 clones, approximately 91% of them seen just once. The sequences come from CD4+ or CD8+ T cells sorted from blood, collected in a trial of the OX40 agonist ivuxolimab. The receptors were sampled from an adult with an advanced solid tumor such as melanoma, head and neck, liver or kidney cancer.

The V gene is TRBV19, the J gene TRBJ2-7; D may be TRBD1 (6 bases). In germline, CDR1 is LNHDA, CDR2 SQIVND (reference sequence). Trimming took off 10 bases at V and 1 base at J, with 17 bases between the two ends. The CDR3 totals 14 residues. The chain's CDR3 is CATKQGTASYEQYF. DNA for the CDR3: TGTGCCACTAAACAGGGTACGGCATCCTACGAGCAGTACTTC.

This chain uses TRBV29-1 with TRBJ1-1; D perhaps matches TRBD1 (5 bases). Per the germline V gene, CDR1 is SQVTM and CDR2 is ANQGSEA. V lost 7 bases, J lost 3 bases, and 6 bases lay in between. The CDR3 length is 10 residues. In DNA form, the CDR3 reads TGCAGCGGGGGGGACACTGAAGCTTTCTTT. Amino acid sequence: CSGGDTEAFF.

V is TRBV2 and J is TRBJ2-3; tentatively, D is TRBD1 or TRBD2 (5 bases each). The germline gives CDR1 SNHLY, CDR2 FYNNEI. This CDR3 contains 14 residues. Trimming took off 9 bases at V and 4 bases at J, with 17 bases between the two ends. The CDR3 sequence: CASQPGRHPDTQYF. CDR3 DNA: TGTGCCAGTCAACCGGGACGCCACCCAGATACGCAGTATTTT.

The chain combines TRBV5-1 with TRBJ2-3, with 8 bases lining up with TRBD1. Germline CDR1 is SGHRS and CDR2 is YFSETQ. Unmatched junction bases numbered 8, after V lost 5 bases and J lost 3 bases. The CDR3 has 15 amino acids. This CDR3 reads CASRHDRGWTDTQYF. CDR3 nucleotide sequence: TGCGCCAGCAGGCATGACAGGGGCTGGACAGATACGCAGTATTTT.

This CDR3 reads CASSIGVGPYEQYV. CDR3 nucleotides: TGTGCCAGTAGTATAGGGGTCGGGCCCTACGAGCAGTACGTC. This chain uses TRBV19 with TRBJ2-7; unclear D gene. Germline CDR1 LNHDA, CDR2 SQIVND (reference sequence). The CDR3 totals 14 residues. The V end lost 1 base, the J end lost 2 bases, and 9 bases lay between the germline ends.

The CDR3 DNA sequence: TGTGCCAGCAGTTTCCGGGGCAATGAGCAGTTCTTC. Protein: CASSFRGNEQFF. The V call is TRBV6-5, the J call TRBJ2-1, with D maybe TRBD2 (5 bases). In germline, CDR1 is MNHEY, CDR2 SVGAGI. Deletions cut 4 bases from V and 6 bases from J, with 7 bases between. This CDR3 is 12 amino acids long.

The V gene is TRBV19, the J gene TRBJ2-4, with D perhaps matching TRBD2 (5 bases). V gave up 4 bases and J gave up 0 bases, with 13 bases separating them. The CDR3 extends over 16 amino acids. The germline CDR1 and CDR2 sequences are LNHDA and SQIVND (reference sequence). CDR3 sequence reads: CASSTGSELAKNIQYF. In DNA form, the CDR3 reads TGTGCCAGTAGTACGGGAAGCGAACTAGCCAAAAACATTCAGTACTTC.

Comment on this clone: A junction boundary mismatches the germline segment, possibly from a read error. V gene TRBV7-7 combines with J gene TRBJ1-4; D is possibly TRBD1 (6 bases). CDR1 is SSHAT, CDR2 FNYEAQ, per germline (reference sequence). The CDR3 runs to 14 residues. CDR3 DNA: TGTGCTAGCAGCTTAGGGGGGTGGTACGAAAAACTGTTTTTT. Encoded protein: CASSLGGWYEKLFF. Together with reference TRBV7-7 and TRBJ1-4, the CDR3 gives the full variable domain: GAGVSQSPRYKVTKRGQDVTLRCDPISSHATLYWYQQALGQGPEFLTYFNYEAQPDKSGLPSDRFSAERPEGSISTLTIQRTEQRDSAMYRCASSLGGWYEKLFFGSGTQLSVL.

V is TRBV4-1 and J is TRBJ1-2, with D possibly being TRBD1 (6 bases). Germline CDR1 MGHRA, CDR2 YSYEKL. Trimming took off 1 base at V and 3 bases at J, with 15 bases between the two ends. The CDR3 consists of 16 residues. CDR3 amino acids: CASSQVQGKSDYGYTF. For the CDR3, the DNA is TGCGCCAGCAGCCAAGTGCAGGGGAAATCGGACTATGGCTACACCTTC.

The chain links TRBV27 to TRBJ1-2, with D possibly being TRBD1 (5 bases). Looked up from germline, CDR1 is MNHEY and CDR2 is SMNVEV (reference sequence). The CDR3 contains 15 residues. Trimming cost V 0 bases and J 8 bases, with 16 bases left between them. The CDR3, as DNA: TGTGCCAGCAGTTTATCAGTTGGGCAGGGAGGAGGCTACACCTTC. Its protein is CASSLSVGQGGGYTF.

This clone was found once. The chain is built from TRBV5-4 and TRBJ2-7, with TRBD2 matching over 9 bases. The CDR3 runs 14 residues. V trimming: 6 bases; J trimming: 4 bases; junction bases outside the gene matches: 8. Germline V CDR1 and CDR2: SGHNT, YYREEE (reference sequence). CDR3 DNA sequence: TGTGCCAGCAAAGAAGCGGGGGGACTTTACGAGCAGTACTTC. Protein sequence: CASKEAGGLYEQYF. Filled out from reference TRBV5-4 and TRBJ2-7, the complete variable domain reads ETGVTQSPTHLIKTRGQQVTLRCSSQSGHNTVSWYQQALGQGPQFIFQYYREEENGRGNFPPRFSGLQFPNYSSELNVNALELDDSALYLCASKEAGGLYEQYFGPGTRLTVT.

This clone occurred a few times. This sequence joins TRBV6-5 and TRBJ1-1, with no clear D. V lost 4 bases, J lost 3 bases, and 3 bases lay in between. The germline V gene encodes CDR1 MNHEY and CDR2 SVGAGI. The CDR3 contains 11 residues. The CDR3 bases are TGTGCCAGCAGTTCCGACACTGAAGCTTTCTTT. The encoded protein is CASSSDTEAFF.

V and J are TRBV15 and TRBJ2-1; 12 bases agree with TRBD1. Per germline, CDR1 LNHNV and CDR2 YYDKDF (reference sequence). With V trimmed by 4 bases and J by 7 bases, 8 bases remained unmatched. This CDR3 comprises 16 residues. The CDR3 nucleotides are TGTGCCACCAGCACATTCCGGGACAGGGGGCAAAATGAGCAGTTCTTC. Translation: CATSTFRDRGQNEQFF.

The J gene is TRBJ2-3, the V gene TRBV19; 9 bases fit TRBD2. The V gene end was trimmed by 3 bases and the J gene end by 2 bases; junction bases not matched to a gene: 9. The CDR3 has 17 residues. The germline CDR1 and CDR2 sequences are LNHDA and SQIVND (reference sequence). The CDR3 protein is CASSIGSLAGITDTQYF. For the CDR3, the DNA is TGTGCCAGTAGTATCGGTAGCCTAGCGGGGATCACAGATACGCAGTATTTT.

The gene calls are TRBV4-1 and TRBJ2-1, with TRBD2 matching over 7 bases. V gave up 6 bases and J gave up 0 bases; unmatched junction bases: 11. Germline V gene sequence: CDR1 MGHRA, CDR2 YSYEKL. The CDR3 has 17 amino acids. CDR3 DNA: TGCGCCAGCAGTGGTGCGGGGGTTCTTAGCTCCTACAATGAGCAGTTCTTC. As protein: CASSGAGVLSSYNEQFF.

This chain connects TRBV4-2 to TRBJ2-1; 9 positions agree with TRBD2. The CDR3 totals 17 residues. The germline V gene has CDR1 LGHNA and CDR2 YNFKEQ. Trimming cost V 0 bases and J 0 bases; bases outside gene matches: 3. The CDR3 bases are TGTGCCAGCAGCCAAGAGGCGGGGGGGAGCTCCTACAATGAGCAGTTCTTC. Translated: CASSQEAGGSSYNEQFF.